This T cell receptor beta chain was profiled in a study of blood T cell repertoires in COVID-19. For the study at large: In each case, the material was cDNA or gDNA derived from T cells, B-cell-depleted T cells, or PBMCs.

The germline gives CDR1 SGHVS, CDR2 FQNEAQ. The V segment lost 1 base and the J segment 8 bases; nucleotides outside the gene matches: 5. The CDR3 totals 15 residues. TCRdb's copy holds only in-frame clones and misses some; the assay was immunoSEQ multiplex PCR. The data contain about 160,000 clones, 89% of them seen just once; the ten biggest clones take up approximately 2.9%. The V gene is TRBV7-8, the J gene TRBJ1-6; TRBD1 agrees at 7 bases. This receptor was taken from a man aged 60 to 75 with acute or convalescent COVID-19. The sequenced sample consisted of peripheral blood. The CDR3 loop is CASSLEGGRYSPLHF. CDR3 sequence (DNA): TGTGCCAGCAGCTTAGAAGGGGGCAGATATTCACCCCTCCACTTT.